This T cell receptor beta chain was captured in a study of blood T cell repertoires in COVID-19. Study-wide background: The cDNA or gDNA used as material had been derived from T cells, B-cell-depleted T cells, or PBMCs.

The authors' processing: Counts of nucleated cells, estimated from reference gene primer amplification, were obtained. Method: immunoSEQ multiplex PCR; TCRdb's copy keeps in-frame clones and lacks some. Clonal size and the V and J genes are those of that table, whereas D and trimming came from the DNA. Altogether fewer than 400,000 clones are present, roughly nine tenths being singletons, with the ten largest covering around a sixth. V lost 4 bases and J lost 10; bases outside the gene matches: 9. Per the germline V gene, CDR1 is MNHEY and CDR2 is SVGAGI. The CDR3 loop spans 14 amino acids. This clonotype was obtained from a woman aged 25 to 39 who had recovered from COVID-19. The V call is TRBV6-5, the J call TRBJ2-1, with TRBD2 matching 8 bases. Sample: PBMCs or T cells enriched from blood (not recorded which). The CDR3 coding sequence is TGTGCCAGCAGTTCCGGGGGAGCGGGAGTGGAGCAGTTCTTC. As protein: CASSSGGAGVEQFF.